These 14 T cell receptor beta chains share one sample of origin, sequenced in a study of T cell responses to AZD1222 COVID-19 vaccine. This table comes from immunoSEQ multiplex PCR, and its TCRdb copy is limited to in-frame clones, with some not included. The sample has 120,000 to 150,000 clones, roughly 91% seen once; the top ten hold under 2%. This specimen was peripheral blood, taken on day 0 of AZD1222 vaccination. The receptors here all came from an adult in good health.

A word on this clone: Other nucleotide sequences in the sample specify the same CDR3. The chain joins TRBV4-2 to TRBJ2-3; TRBD2 matches at 12 bases. The CDR3 contains 16 residues. The V gene end was trimmed by 6 bases and the J gene end by 2 bases; junction bases not matched to a gene: 6. Germline lookup yields CDR1 LGHNA and CDR2 YNFKEQ. DNA of the CDR3: TGTGCCAGCAGTCCAACTAGCGGGGGGCCCACAGATACGCAGTATTTT. Translated: CASSPTSGGPTDTQYF.

V is TRBV19 and J is TRBJ1-5, with D possibly matching TRBD1 (5 bases). Deletions cut 3 bases from V and 4 bases from J, with 16 bases between. The CDR3 totals 16 residues. Germline V lookup: CDR1 LNHDA, CDR2 SQIVND (reference sequence). In DNA, the CDR3 is TGTGCCAGTAGTATTGGCCCGGGACCGGCTAATCAGCCCCAGCATTTT. Translated, it gives CASSIGPGPANQPQHF.

This clone was picked up one time. V is TRBV10-3 and J is TRBJ1-2; the D is unclear. The CDR3 runs to 13 residues. Germline loops: CDR1 ENHRY, CDR2 SYGVKD. Trimming removed 4 bases from V and 2 bases from J, with 8 bases in between. The CDR3 protein is CAISAGENYGYTF. The CDR3 nucleotides read TGTGCCATCAGTGCCGGGGAAAACTATGGCTACACCTTC.

The rearrangement links TRBV6-5 to TRBJ1-5; perhaps TRBD1 as D (5 bases). The CDR3 has 13 amino acids. The V end lost 8 bases, the J end lost 2 bases, and 10 bases lay between the germline ends. CDR1 and CDR2 (germline): MNHEY, SVGAGI. CDR3 DNA: TGTGCCAGCGCTGACAGCGGCAATCAGCCCCAGCATTTT. It specifies CASADSGNQPQHF.

This chain joins TRBV15 and TRBJ1-5; D unresolved. The V end was cut by 0 bases, the J end by 9 bases, with 6 bases between. Per germline, CDR1 LNHNV and CDR2 YYDKDF (reference sequence). The CDR3 consists of 12 residues. CDR3 residues: CATSRDRGPQHF. The CDR3 region has the DNA TGTGCCACCAGCAGAGATCGGGGGCCCCAGCATTTT.

The V gene is TRBV27, the J gene TRBJ1-6, with TRBD1 as a possible D gene (5 bases). This CDR3 comprises 16 residues. Germline V gene data show CDR1 as MNHEY and CDR2 as SMNVEV (reference sequence). The germline V and J ends were trimmed by 3 bases and 7 bases, with 16 bases remaining between them. This CDR3 reads CASSFRTQVPNSPLHF. CDR3 in DNA: TGTGCCAGCAGTTTCCGGACACAAGTGCCCAATTCACCCCTCCACTTT.

The chain has TRBV5-6 and TRBJ2-3; TRBD2 might be the D (6 bases). The CDR3 totals 14 residues. The V and J ends lost 3 bases and 3 bases respectively, with 11 bases between them. Germline V gene sequence: CDR1 SGHDT, CDR2 YYEEEE. The CDR3 loop reads CASSSPTRTDTQYF. In DNA, the CDR3 is TGTGCCAGCAGCTCCCCGACTAGAACAGATACGCAGTATTTT.

The chain couples TRBV15 to TRBJ2-1, with 7 bases aligning to TRBD1. The CDR3 is made up of 14 amino acids. Germline assignment: CDR1 LNHNV and CDR2 YYDKDF (reference sequence). J was trimmed by 6 bases and V by 7 bases; bases with no gene match: 9. The CDR3 sequence is CATKTGLGRNEQFF. The DNA of the CDR3 is TGTGCCACCAAGACAGGGCTCGGGCGCAATGAGCAGTTCTTC.

This clone was observed a single time. The chain is built from TRBV5-1 and TRBJ2-5; 7 nucleotides align to TRBD2. This CDR3 has 15 residues. Unmatched junction bases numbered 8, after V lost 5 bases and J lost 1 base. Germline CDR1 SGHRS, CDR2 YFSETQ. The CDR3 DNA is TGCGCCAGCAGGGATGCCGGGACTACCCAAGAGACCCAGTACTTC. This encodes CASRDAGTTQETQYF.

The V gene is TRBV12-3 or TRBV12-4, the J gene TRBJ1-1; 8 bases are a match to TRBD1. Trimming cost V 5 bases and J 11 bases; bases outside gene matches: 4. CDR3 size: 11 residues. DNA for the CDR3: TGTGCCAGCAGTAGAAGACAGGGGGCTTTCTTT. It specifies CASSRRQGAFF.

CDR3 protein: CSVEGVGPRNTEAFF. The CDR3 region has the DNA TGCAGCGTTGAAGGTGTTGGTCCGCGTAACACTGAAGCTTTCTTT. V usage is TRBV29-1 and J usage is TRBJ1-1; D remains unclear. Germline lookup yields CDR1 SQVTM and CDR2 ANQGSEA. The V gene lost 1 base and the J gene lost 2 bases, with 14 bases spanning the gap. This CDR3 contains 15 residues.

V gene TRBV27 combines with J gene TRBJ1-3, with D tentatively TRBD1 (6 bases). Germline CDR1 reads MNHEY; CDR2 reads SMNVEV (reference sequence). The V end lost 6 bases, the J end lost 0 bases, and 12 bases lay between the germline ends. This CDR3 is 15 amino acids long. The CDR3 reads CASSPTGNSGNTIYF. CDR3 DNA: TGTGCCAGCAGCCCAACAGGGAACTCTGGAAACACCATATATTTT.

The chain couples TRBV6-5 to TRBJ2-2; the match to TRBD2 covers 8 bases. CDR1 and CDR2 (germline): MNHEY, SVGAGI. The CDR3 length is 14 residues. V lost 7 bases and J lost 6; bases outside the gene matches: 7. This CDR3 is CASTLFSGAGELFF. For the CDR3, the DNA is TGTGCCAGCACCCTCTTTAGCGGGGCCGGGGAGCTGTTTTTT.

The chain recombines TRBV19 with TRBJ1-3; 8 bases map to TRBD1. V trimming: 10 bases; J trimming: 3 bases; junction bases outside the gene matches: 8. The CDR3 sequence is 14 residues long. Germline CDR1 is LNHDA and CDR2 is SQIVND (reference sequence). CDR3 region: CATRGQGYGNTIYF. CDR3 nucleotide sequence: TGTGCCACCAGAGGACAGGGTTATGGAAACACCATATATTTT.